These 15 T cell receptor beta chains were all obtained from the same sample, sequenced in a study of T cell changes during pregnancy in multiple sclerosis. Here immunoSEQ multiplex PCR was the method, and the copy in TCRdb shows in-frame clones only, minus some. The sample gives tens of thousands of clones, roughly nine tenths of which show up once; under 0.65% is in the top ten. The input for sequencing was CD4+ T cells from peripheral blood mononuclear cells, taken in the first trimester of pregnancy. The receptors were sampled from a female donor with multiple sclerosis, enrolled in a pregnancy study.

The gene calls are TRBV28 and TRBJ2-7; TRBD2 aligns across 9 bases. CDR1 is MDHEN and CDR2 is SYDVKM in the germline V gene. This CDR3 is built from 16 residues. The ends lost 3 bases at V and 0 bases at J; junction bases unmatched: 6. CDR3 nucleotides: TGTGCCAGCAGTTTGGGGCGTAGCGGGGGCTCCTACGAGCAGTACTTC. Translated: CASSLGRSGGSYEQYF.

This clone was counted only a few times. The chain employs TRBV28 and TRBJ1-2; D might be TRBD1 (6 bases). This CDR3 has 12 residues. V lost 2 bases to trimming and J lost 5 bases, with 6 bases between them. In germline, CDR1 is MDHEN, CDR2 SYDVKM. In DNA form, the CDR3 reads TGTGCCAGCAGTTTACAGGGGTATGGCTACACCTTC. Translated, it gives CASSLQGYGYTF.

The chain has TRBV28 and TRBJ2-3, with D possibly TRBD2 on 6 matching bases. The CDR3 covers 16 residues. Germline V gene sequence: CDR1 MDHEN, CDR2 SYDVKM. Trimming shortened V by 2 bases and J by 4 bases, and 16 bases separated the two germline ends. CDR3 sequence reads: CASSLNPGRRADTQYF. The CDR3 DNA is TGTGCCAGCAGTTTAAATCCAGGGAGGAGGGCAGATACGCAGTATTTT.

This chain joins TRBV5-1 and TRBJ1-1; tentative D call: TRBD1 (5 bases). Trimming left V 2 bases short and J 3 bases short, with 14 bases between. The CDR3 extends over 15 amino acids. Germline V CDR1 and CDR2: SGHRS, YFSETQ. The CDR3 nucleotides read TGCGCCAGCAGCTTCAAAGGCAGGGCGGACACTGAAGCTTTCTTT. As protein: CASSFKGRADTEAFF.

The gene calls are TRBV5-1 and TRBJ2-7; 8 bases are shared with TRBD1. The CDR3 runs 17 residues. With 2 bases clipped from V and 4 bases from J, the junction kept 14 bases outside the gene matches. Looked up from germline, CDR1 is SGHRS and CDR2 is YFSETQ. CDR3 bases: TGCGCCAGCAGCTTTCCCGGGACAGGCGGTAGGAGGTACGAGCAGTACTTC. Its translation is CASSFPGTGGRRYEQYF.

There are a few counts of this clone. J is TRBJ1-4 and V is TRBV9; D unresolved. The CDR3 extends over 15 amino acids. Germline CDR1 SGDLS, CDR2 YYNGEE. The V end lost 0 bases, the J end lost 5 bases, and 11 bases lay between the germline ends. The CDR3, as DNA: TGTGCCAGCAGCGTAGGTTACAGCCGAAATGAAAAACTGTTTTTT. Its protein is CASSVGYSRNEKLFF. Combining the CDR3 with reference TRBV9 and TRBJ1-4 gives the whole variable domain DSGVTQTPKHLITATGQRVTLRCSPRSGDLSVYWYQQSLDQGLQFLIQYYNGEERAKGNILERFSAQQFPDLHSELNLSSLELGDSALYFCASSVGYSRNEKLFFGSGTQLSVL.

The chain is built from TRBV27 and TRBJ1-1; no clear D gene. The CDR3 runs 12 residues. Trimming pared 3 bases from V and 11 bases from J, leaving 13 bases between. The germline V gene has CDR1 MNHEY and CDR2 SMNVEV (reference sequence). The chain's CDR3 is CASSFPAGEAFF. DNA for the CDR3: TGTGCCAGCAGTTTCCCAGCGGGTGAGGCTTTCTTT.

Only one count was recorded for this clone. V and J are TRBV11-2 and TRBJ2-3; 14 bases are a match to TRBD2. The germline CDR1 and CDR2 sequences are SGHAT and FQNNGV. The CDR3 extends over 17 amino acids. V lost 5 bases to trimming and J lost 3 bases; unmatched junction nucleotides: 7. This CDR3 is CASSARLAGGRTDTQYF. The CDR3 nucleotides read TGTGCCAGCAGCGCAAGACTAGCGGGAGGGAGGACAGATACGCAGTATTTT.

The chain links TRBV7-9 to TRBJ1-2; 7 bases are shared with TRBD1. From germline, CDR1 is SEHNR and CDR2 FQNEAQ (reference sequence). The CDR3 consists of 14 residues. After removal of 2 bases from V and 6 bases from J, the junction contained 6 bases not matched to a gene. Here the CDR3 reads CASSLYPDRDGYTF. The CDR3 DNA sequence: TGTGCCAGCAGCTTATACCCCGACAGGGATGGCTACACCTTC.

The chain couples TRBV2 to TRBJ2-5, with 8 bases fitting TRBD2. V dropped 4 bases and J dropped 5; count of bases not matched to a gene: 6. The CDR3 has 14 residues. Germline V gene data show CDR1 as SNHLY and CDR2 as FYNNEI. The CDR3 bases are TGTGCCAGCAGTGCCAGCGGGAGCGGTGAGACCCAGTACTTC. Its protein product is CASSASGSGETQYF.

The chain links TRBV5-1 to TRBJ1-2; D perhaps matches TRBD1 (6 bases). The germline gives CDR1 SGHRS, CDR2 YFSETQ. The V gene lost 4 bases and the J gene lost 1 base, with 8 bases spanning the gap. The CDR3 is made up of 13 amino acids. The DNA of the CDR3 is TGCGCCAGCAGCCAACAGGGTAACTATGGCTACACCTTC. Amino acids: CASSQQGNYGYTF.

The count of this clone is one. V and J are TRBV5-1 and TRBJ1-2; no reliable D call. CDR3 length: 15 residues. CDR1 and CDR2 (germline): SGHRS, YFSETQ. The V gene lost 0 bases and the J gene lost 0 bases, with 9 bases spanning the gap. The CDR3 DNA is TGCGCCAGCAGCTTGGGGCCGGACTCTAACTATGGCTACACCTTC. This sequence encodes CASSLGPDSNYGYTF.

This clone was observed a handful of times. The chain couples TRBV6-5 to TRBJ1-1, with D possibly TRBD1 on 5 matching bases. V was pared by 6 bases and J by 3 bases, with 14 bases between. The CDR3 is made up of 14 amino acids. Germline V CDR1 and CDR2: MNHEY, SVGAGI. CDR3 sequence (DNA): TGTGCCAGCAGCTATAGACAGAGAGACACTGAAGCTTTCTTT. Its translation is CASSYRQRDTEAFF.

This chain uses TRBV15 with TRBJ1-2; no definite D call. The CDR3 runs 15 residues. V shed 1 base and J shed 3 bases, with 12 bases lying between them. Germline CDR1 reads LNHNV; CDR2 reads YYDKDF (reference sequence). Here the CDR3 reads CATSRAGVGHYGYTF. The CDR3 bases are TGTGCCACCAGCAGAGCCGGGGTCGGACACTATGGCTACACCTTC.

This clone has just a few counts. This chain uses TRBV2 with TRBJ1-5; D gene uncertain. Germline CDR1 and CDR2: SNHLY and FYNNEI. The CDR3 loop spans 13 amino acids. Trimming cost V 8 bases and J 3 bases, with 11 bases left between them. This CDR3 reads CASHGVTNQPQHF. The CDR3 coding sequence is TGTGCCAGCCACGGGGTGACCAATCAGCCCCAGCATTTT. Full variable domain (missing parts from reference TRBV2 and TRBJ1-5): EPEVTQTPSHQVTQMGQEVILRCVPISNHLYFYWYRQILGQKVEFLVSFYNNEISEKSEIFDDQFSVERPDGSNFTLKIRSTKLEDSAMYFCASHGVTNQPQHFGDGTRLSIL.